This T cell receptor (beta chain) derives from a study of blood T cell dynamics during melanoma immunotherapy. Only in-frame clones appear in the TCRdb table, and some are missing; sequencing was by immunoSEQ multiplex PCR. The sample carries some 6,000 clones, 88% recorded once. As for this clone: The target antigen is unknown.

The length of the CDR3 is 13 residues. CDR1 is LNHDA and CDR2 is SQIVND in the germline V gene (reference sequence). Trimming took 4 bases from V and 2 from J, leaving 6 bases between them. The time point is: pre-treatment baseline. At 12 weeks after first infusion, RECIST 1.1 defined response for most patients. General study points: The study could not tell melanoma-specific clones from general immune activation.

The rearrangement links TRBV19 to TRBJ1-3; D is undetermined. Sequencing was performed on blood, taken from a patient treated with checkpoint blockade. The receptor was isolated from a human donor with melanoma. The DNA for the CDR3 is TGTGCCAGTAGTACAGAGACTGGAAACACCATATATTTT. This codes for CASSTETGNTIYF.